The rows below give T cell receptor beta chains drawn from one sample of a study of T cells in Graves' hyperthyroidism and ophthalmopathy. TCRdb itself ran the multiplex PCR reads through MiXCR, one entry per CDR3 protein. The sample holds hundreds of thousands of distinct CDR3 sequences, 45% seen once. Specimen: peripheral blood or thyroid tissue (not recorded which). The receptors shown here come from an adult man with Graves' disease, either hyperthyroidism or ophthalmopathy (not recorded which). CDR3s include the opening cysteine and the closing phenylalanine or tryptophan. Fields, in order: V gene, clone size, J gene, D gene, CDR3 protein, CDR3 DNA. D genes are given only for firm matches. Clone sizes are given selectively: once, few, many, or a class where the clone is expanded.

TRBV29-1	.	TRBJ1-5	TRBD1	CSVETGDQPQHF	TGCAGCGTTGAGACAGGGGATCAGCCCCAGCATTTT
TRBV29-1	.	TRBJ2-5	.	CSVELGDWETQYF	TGCAGCGTTGAGTTGGGAGATTGGGAGACCCAGTACTTC
TRBV11-2	.	TRBJ1-3	.	CASTDLQSAESGNTIYF	TGTGCCAGCACCGATCTTCAATCCGCAGAGTCTGGAAACACCATATATTTT
TRBV20-1	.	TRBJ1-2	.	CSALDAPYGYTF	TGCAGTGCTTTAGACGCGCCCTATGGCTACACCTTC
TRBV20-1	.	TRBJ1-5	.	CSARDRGTEPQHF	TGCAGTGCTAGAGATCGAGGAACGGAGCCCCAGCATTTT
TRBV7-9	many	TRBJ1-6	.	CASSFDSGSPLHF	TGTGCCAGCAGCTTTGACAGTGGATCACCCCTCCACTTT
TRBV7-9	many	TRBJ1-1	.	CASSLAPPANTEAFF	TGTGCCAGCAGCTTAGCGCCCCCTGCCAACACTGAAGCTTTCTTT
TRBV2	.	TRBJ1-6	.	CASSEEDGGPLHF	TGTGCCAGCAGTGAAGAGGACGGGGGTCCCCTCCACTTT
TRBV14	few	TRBJ1-2	.	CASSHGRQPWDYGYTF	TGTGCCAGCAGCCATGGACGACAGCCCTGGGACTATGGCTACACCTTC
TRBV10-3	.	TRBJ1-6	.	CAIRETESSPASPLHF	TGTGCCATCAGGGAGACAGAAAGCTCCCCCGCCTCACCCCTCCACTTT
TRBV7-9	.	TRBJ2-6	.	CASRPWPSGANVLTF	TGTGCCAGCAGACCCTGGCCCTCTGGGGCCAACGTCCTGACTTTC
TRBV7-2	few	TRBJ1-3	.	CASSFIQGSGNTIYF	TGTGCCAGCAGTTTTATACAGGGTTCCGGAAACACCATATATTTT
TRBV6-5	.	TRBJ1-1	.	CASSFLGVGTEAFF	TGTGCCAGCAGTTTTTTGGGAGTGGGCACTGAAGCTTTCTTT
TRBV7-2	.	TRBJ1-1	.	CASSFLRGRDTEAFF	TGTGCCAGCAGCTTCCTCAGGGGACGCGACACTGAAGCTTTCTTT
TRBV10-3	.	TRBJ1-5	.	CAIKGLPDQPQHF	TGTGCCATCAAGGGTCTACCTGATCAGCCCCAGCATTTT
TRBV10-3	many	TRBJ2-6	.	CAISESSGSGANVLTF	TGTGCCATCAGTGAGTCTTCAGGGTCCGGGGCCAACGTCCTGACTTTC
TRBV15	.	TRBJ1-5	.	CATSSSDQGCQPQHF	TGTGCCACCAGCAGCTCCGATCAGGGGTGCCAGCCCCAGCATTTT
TRBV7-2	few	TRBJ1-4	.	CASSLDLWDNEKLFF	TGTGCCAGCAGCTTAGACTTATGGGATAATGAAAAACTGTTTTTT
TRBV5-1	many	TRBJ1-5	TRBD1	CASSLTGQPNQPQHF	TGCGCCAGCAGCTTGACGGGACAGCCGAATCAGCCCCAGCATTTT
TRBV24-1	.	TRBJ1-1	.	CATRASGVGNTEAFF	TGTGCCACCAGGGCTTCAGGGGTAGGGAACACTGAAGCTTTCTTT
TRBV9	.	TRBJ1-2	.	CASSRDTGNGYTF	TGTGCCAGCTCACGGGACACCGGGAATGGCTACACCTTC
TRBV29-1	many	TRBJ2-6	.	CSVEAGANVLTF	TGCAGCGTTGAGGCTGGGGCCAACGTCCTGACTTTC
TRBV7-9	many	TRBJ1-2	.	CASSLGGALYGYTF	TGTGCCAGCAGCTTAGGTGGCGCCCTCTATGGCTACACCTTC
TRBV25-1	.	TRBJ2-2	.	CASSYSRREANTGELFF	TGTGCCAGCAGTTACTCGAGGAGGGAAGCGAACACCGGGGAGCTGTTTTTT
TRBV4-1	.	TRBJ2-7	TRBD2	CASTPTTSGRPYEQYF	TGCGCCAGCACCCCCACGACTAGCGGGAGACCCTACGAGCAGTACTTC
TRBV29-1	.	TRBJ1-1	.	CSVGGAGDTEAFF	TGCAGCGTTGGGGGGGCAGGTGACACTGAAGCTTTCTTT
TRBV7-2	.	TRBJ1-5	.	CASSLETGGVSNQPQHF	TGTGCCAGCAGCTTGGAGACAGGAGGGGTTAGCAATCAGCCCCAGCATTTT
TRBV6-6	few	TRBJ1-1	TRBD1	CASTRQGHTEAFF	TGTGCCAGCACCCGACAGGGGCACACTGAAGCTTTCTTT
TRBV5-1	.	TRBJ2-7	.	CASSLEGRAYQQYF	TGCGCCAGCAGCTTGGAGGGCAGGGCCTACCAGCAGTACTTC
TRBV7-9	.	TRBJ2-7	TRBD1	CASRGGTGVSEQYF	TGTGCCAGCCGGGGCGGGACAGGGGTCTCCGAGCAGTACTTC
TRBV7-8	many	TRBJ2-7	.	CASSVSTSSYEQYF	TGTGCCAGCAGCGTGAGCACTAGTTCCTACGAGCAGTACTTC
TRBV7-9	many	TRBJ2-7	.	CASSSPGLGNYEQYF	TGTGCCAGCAGCTCACCGGGACTGGGGAACTACGAGCAGTACTTC
TRBV10-2	many	TRBJ2-7	TRBD2	CASKRGEGYEQYF	TGCGCCAGCAAGCGGGGGGAGGGCTACGAGCAGTACTTC
TRBV29-1	.	TRBJ1-1	.	CSTRTGHEAFF	TGCAGCACCCGGACGGGGCACGAAGCTTTCTTT
TRBV6-6	.	TRBJ2-7	TRBD2	CASSELAGDSSYEQYF	TGTGCCAGCAGTGAGCTTGCGGGAGACAGCTCCTACGAGCAGTACTTC
TRBV5-5	.	TRBJ1-5	.	CASSPSPRTAYSNQPQHF	TGTGCCAGCAGCCCGAGCCCCAGGACAGCGTATAGCAATCAGCCCCAGCATTTT
TRBV29-1	.	TRBJ1-1	TRBD1	CAWTSGQMNTEAFF	TGTGCCTGGACATCGGGACAGATGAACACTGAAGCTTTCTTT
TRBV25-1	many	TRBJ1-4	TRBD1	CASTTGGEKLFF	TGTGCCAGCACAACAGGGGGTGAAAAACTGTTTTTT
TRBV7-3	.	TRBJ2-5	TRBD2	CASSLSGGGEETQYF	TGTGCCAGCAGCTTATCCGGGGGGGGGGAAGAGACCCAGTACTTC
TRBV5-1	.	TRBJ2-2	.	CASSLVATTGELFF	TGCGCCAGCAGCTTGGTCGCGACCACCGGGGAGCTGTTTTTT
TRBV5-6	.	TRBJ2-7	TRBD1	CASSIGQGLDEQYF	TGTGCCAGCAGCATCGGACAGGGGTTGGACGAGCAGTACTTC
TRBV7-2	.	TRBJ2-7	.	CASSLIRLNYEQYF	TGTGCCAGCAGCTTAATCAGGCTAAACTACGAGCAGTACTTC
TRBV29-1	many	TRBJ1-2	.	CSVDYSNYGYTF	TGCAGCGTCGATTACTCTAACTATGGCTACACCTTC
TRBV7-2	.	TRBJ2-2	TRBD1	CALARDRGGELFF	TGTGCCCTAGCTCGGGACAGGGGCGGGGAGCTGTTTTTT
TRBV6-2/TRBV6-3	.	TRBJ1-2	.	CATKRGSQRGYTF	TGTGCCACGAAAAGAGGGAGCCAGCGAGGCTACACCTTC
TRBV10-3	.	TRBJ1-6	.	CAISGGPGADSPLHF	TGTGCCATCAGTGGCGGGCCGGGGGCTGACTCACCCCTCCACTTT
TRBV25-1	.	TRBJ2-5	.	CTSRDKGSLVSVEETQYF	TGTACCAGCAGAGATAAGGGCAGCCTCGTATCCGTCGAAGAGACCCAGTACTTC
TRBV7-9	.	TRBJ2-3	TRBD2	CASSLTSGVDTQYF	TGTGCCAGCAGCTTGACTAGCGGGGTAGATACGCAGTATTTT
TRBV20-1	.	TRBJ1-5	TRBD1	CSAATGSGNQPQHF	TGCAGTGCTGCGACAGGGAGCGGCAATCAGCCCCAGCATTTT
TRBV10-3	many	TRBJ2-7	.	CAISDAGKDEQYF	TGTGCCATCAGTGATGCGGGGAAAGACGAGCAGTACTTC
TRBV10-3	once	TRBJ1-2	TRBD1	CATSGGTVGSYGYTF	TGTGCAACATCAGGGGGGACAGTGGGCTCCTATGGCTACACCTTC
TRBV5-1	.	TRBJ1-1	.	CASSPSSMYTEAFF	TGCGCCAGCAGCCCGAGCAGTATGTACACTGAAGCTTTCTTT
TRBV10-3	.	TRBJ1-3	.	CAIRSTDYYGYTIYF	TGTGCCATCAGAAGCACAGATTACTATGGCTACACCATATATTTT
TRBV2	many	TRBJ2-2	.	CASSLRGQNTGELFF	TGTGCCAGCAGCCTAAGAGGGCAGAACACCGGGGAGCTGTTTTTT
TRBV2	.	TRBJ1-6	.	CASSHSDRYNSPLHF	TGTGCCAGCAGCCATTCCGACAGATATAATTCACCCCTCCACTTT
TRBV11-1	once	TRBJ2-7	TRBD2	CASSRLGGNYEQYF	TGTGCCAGCAGCCGTCTCGGGGGGAACTACGAGCAGTACTTC
TRBV7-2	.	TRBJ2-7	TRBD1	CASSFAGQVEQYF	TGTGCCAGCAGCTTCGCTGGACAGGTCGAGCAGTACTTC